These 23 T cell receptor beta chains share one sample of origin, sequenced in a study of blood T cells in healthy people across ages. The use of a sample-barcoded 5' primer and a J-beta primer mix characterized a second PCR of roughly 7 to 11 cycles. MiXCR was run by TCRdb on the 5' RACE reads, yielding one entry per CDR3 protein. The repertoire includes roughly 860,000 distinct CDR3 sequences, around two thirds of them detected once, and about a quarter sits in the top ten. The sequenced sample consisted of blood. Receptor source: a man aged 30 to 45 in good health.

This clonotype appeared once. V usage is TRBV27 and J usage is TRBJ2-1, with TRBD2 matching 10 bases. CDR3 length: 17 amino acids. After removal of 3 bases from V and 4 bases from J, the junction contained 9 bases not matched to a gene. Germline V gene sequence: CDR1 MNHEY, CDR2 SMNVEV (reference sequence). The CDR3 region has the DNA TGTGCCAGCAGTTTGACAAGCGGGGGGGCCGGGTACAATGAGCAGTTCTTC. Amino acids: CASSLTSGGAGYNEQFF.

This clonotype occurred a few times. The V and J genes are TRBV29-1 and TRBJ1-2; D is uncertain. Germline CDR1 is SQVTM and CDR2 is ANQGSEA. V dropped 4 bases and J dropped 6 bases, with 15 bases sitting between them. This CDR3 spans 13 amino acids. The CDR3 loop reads CSVAPEAINGYTF. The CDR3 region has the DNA TGCAGCGTTGCCCCTGAGGCAATAAATGGCTACACCTTC.

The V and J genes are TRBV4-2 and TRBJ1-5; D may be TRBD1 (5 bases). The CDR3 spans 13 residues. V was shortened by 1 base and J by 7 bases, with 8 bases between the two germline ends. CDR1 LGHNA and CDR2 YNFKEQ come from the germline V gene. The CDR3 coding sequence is TGTGCCAGCAGCCAAGCCCGGACACAGCCCCAGCATTTT. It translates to CASSQARTQPQHF.

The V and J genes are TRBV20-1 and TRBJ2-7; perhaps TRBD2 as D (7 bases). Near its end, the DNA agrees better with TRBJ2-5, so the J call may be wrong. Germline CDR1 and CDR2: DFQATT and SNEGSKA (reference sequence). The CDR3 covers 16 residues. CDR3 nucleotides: TGCAGTGCTAGAGAAGGAAGGGGGGGCCTAGGAGAGACCCAGTACTTC. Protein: CSAREGRGGLGETQYF.

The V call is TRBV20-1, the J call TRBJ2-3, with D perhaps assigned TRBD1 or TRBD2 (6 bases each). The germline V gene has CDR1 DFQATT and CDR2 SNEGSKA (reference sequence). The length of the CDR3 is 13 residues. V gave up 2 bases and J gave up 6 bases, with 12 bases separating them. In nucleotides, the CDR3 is TGCAGTGCTAGATCGGGGGCAAGGGATACGCAGTATTTT. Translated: CSARSGARDTQYF.

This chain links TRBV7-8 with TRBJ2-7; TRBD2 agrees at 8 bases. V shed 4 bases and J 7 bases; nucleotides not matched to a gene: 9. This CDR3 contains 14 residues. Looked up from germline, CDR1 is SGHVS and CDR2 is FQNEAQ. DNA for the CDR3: TGTGCCAGCAGCTGGGGGACTAGGGGCAATGAGCAGTACTTC. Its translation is CASSWGTRGNEQYF.

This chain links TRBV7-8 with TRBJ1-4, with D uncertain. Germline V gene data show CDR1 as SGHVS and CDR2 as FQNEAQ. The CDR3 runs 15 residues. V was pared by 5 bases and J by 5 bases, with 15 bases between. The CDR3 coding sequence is TGTGCCAGCAGCGATAGCGGGAGTTACAATGAAAAACTGTTTTTT. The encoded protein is CASSDSGSYNEKLFF.

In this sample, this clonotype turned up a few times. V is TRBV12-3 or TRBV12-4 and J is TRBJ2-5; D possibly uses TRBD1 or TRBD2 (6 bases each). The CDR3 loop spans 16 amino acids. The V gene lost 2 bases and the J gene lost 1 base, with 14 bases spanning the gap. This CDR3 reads CASSLLGGIVQETQYF. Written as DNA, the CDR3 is TGTGCCAGCAGTTTATTAGGGGGGATAGTCCAAGAGACCCAGTACTTC.

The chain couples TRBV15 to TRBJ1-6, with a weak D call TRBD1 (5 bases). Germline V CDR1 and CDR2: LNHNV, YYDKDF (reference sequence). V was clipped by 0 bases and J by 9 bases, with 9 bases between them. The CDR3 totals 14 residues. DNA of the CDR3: TGTGCCACCAGCAGAGAAAAGGGGATTTCACCCCTCCACTTT. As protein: CATSREKGISPLHF.

CDR3 bases: TGTGCCAGCAGCTCCGACAGGGCCTCCTACGAGCAGTACTTC. The encoded protein is CASSSDRASYEQYF. The chain uses TRBV7-2 and TRBJ2-7; 7 bases match TRBD1. V lost 4 bases and J lost 0; bases outside the gene matches: 3. This CDR3 contains 14 residues. Germline V gives CDR1 SGHTA, CDR2 FQGNSA.

CDR3 DNA: TGCAGCGTTGGGAAGCGGGGGGGCGAAGGGGATACGCAGTATTTT. This sequence encodes CSVGKRGGEGDTQYF. The V call is TRBV29-1, the J call TRBJ2-3, with 10 bases lining up with TRBD2. Unmatched junction bases numbered 10, after V lost 4 bases and J lost 6 bases. CDR3 size: 15 residues. Germline V gives CDR1 SQVTM, CDR2 ANQGSEA.

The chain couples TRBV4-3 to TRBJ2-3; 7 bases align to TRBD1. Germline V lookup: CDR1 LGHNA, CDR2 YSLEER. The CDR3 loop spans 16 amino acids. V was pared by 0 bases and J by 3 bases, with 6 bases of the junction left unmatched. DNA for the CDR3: TGCGCCAGCAGCCAAGATGGGGACAGTAGGACAGATACGCAGTATTTT. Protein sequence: CASSQDGDSRTDTQYF.

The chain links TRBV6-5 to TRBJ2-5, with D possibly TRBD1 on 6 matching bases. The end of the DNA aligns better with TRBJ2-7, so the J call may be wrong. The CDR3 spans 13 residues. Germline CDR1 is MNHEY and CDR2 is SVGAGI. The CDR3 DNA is TGTGCCAGCAGTATCTCAGGGGACCACGAGCAGTACTTC. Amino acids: CASSISGDHEQYF.

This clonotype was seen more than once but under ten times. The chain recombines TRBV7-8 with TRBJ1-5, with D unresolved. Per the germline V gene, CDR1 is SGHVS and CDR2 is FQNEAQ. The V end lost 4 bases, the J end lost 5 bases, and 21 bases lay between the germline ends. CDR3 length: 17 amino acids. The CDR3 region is CASSSLNEGWRDQPQHF. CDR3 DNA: TGTGCCAGCAGCTCACTAAATGAGGGTTGGCGGGATCAGCCCCAGCATTTT.

CDR3 bases: TGTGCCAGCAGCCCAGCTTTGGGTAGCGAAGAGACCCAGTACTTC. This translates into CASSPALGSEETQYF. The genes are TRBV5-5 and TRBJ2-5, with TRBD2 as a possible D gene (5 bases). Trimming removed 4 bases at V and 3 bases at J, with 16 bases between. The germline V gene has CDR1 SGHKS and CDR2 YYEKEE (reference sequence). CDR3 length: 15 residues.

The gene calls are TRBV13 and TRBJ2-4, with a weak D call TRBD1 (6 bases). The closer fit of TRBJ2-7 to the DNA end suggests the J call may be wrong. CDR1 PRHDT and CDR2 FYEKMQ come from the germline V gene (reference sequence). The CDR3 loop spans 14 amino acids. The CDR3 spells CASSSEPRGNEQYF. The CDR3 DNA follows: TGTGCCAGCAGCTCCGAGCCGAGGGGGAACGAGCAGTACTTC.

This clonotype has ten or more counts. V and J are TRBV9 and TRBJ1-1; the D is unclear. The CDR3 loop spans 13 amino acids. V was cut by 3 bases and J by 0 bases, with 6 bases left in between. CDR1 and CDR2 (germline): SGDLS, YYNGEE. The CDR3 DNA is TGTGCCAGCAGCGCGTCCGTGAACACTGAAGCTTTCTTT. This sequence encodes CASSASVNTEAFF. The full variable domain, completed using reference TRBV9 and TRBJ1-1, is DSGVTQTPKHLITATGQRVTLRCSPRSGDLSVYWYQQSLDQGLQFLIQYYNGEERAKGNILERFSAQQFPDLHSELNLSSLELGDSALYFCASSASVNTEAFFGQGTRLTVV.

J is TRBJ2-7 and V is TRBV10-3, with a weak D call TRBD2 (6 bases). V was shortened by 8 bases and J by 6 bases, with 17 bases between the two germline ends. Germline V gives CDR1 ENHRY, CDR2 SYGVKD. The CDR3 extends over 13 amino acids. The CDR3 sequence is CAIGGASLIEQYF. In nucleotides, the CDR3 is TGTGCCATCGGAGGGGCTTCTCTTATCGAGCAGTACTTC.

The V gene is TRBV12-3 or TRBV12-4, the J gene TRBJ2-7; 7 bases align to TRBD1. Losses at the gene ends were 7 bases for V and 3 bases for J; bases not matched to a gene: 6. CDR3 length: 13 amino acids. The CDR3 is CASTRTGGYEQYF. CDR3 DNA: TGTGCCAGCACTCGGACAGGTGGCTACGAGCAGTACTTC.

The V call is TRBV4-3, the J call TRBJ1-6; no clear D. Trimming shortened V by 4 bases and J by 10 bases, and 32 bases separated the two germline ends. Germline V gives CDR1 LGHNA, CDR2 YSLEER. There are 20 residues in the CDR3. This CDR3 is CASSPRMLRIVPDLSSPLHF. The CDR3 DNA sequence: TGCGCCAGCAGCCCCCGAATGCTTAGGATCGTTCCAGACCTGTCATCACCCCTCCACTTT.

The CDR3 bases are TGTGCCAGCAGTGGACTAGCGGAGGAGACCCAGTACTTC. Its protein is CASSGLAEETQYF. The genes are TRBV25-1 and TRBJ2-5; TRBD2 matches 9 bases. Germline CDR1 and CDR2: MGHDK and SYGVNS. This CDR3 is built from 13 residues. V lost 4 bases to trimming and J lost 5 bases; unmatched junction nucleotides: 2.

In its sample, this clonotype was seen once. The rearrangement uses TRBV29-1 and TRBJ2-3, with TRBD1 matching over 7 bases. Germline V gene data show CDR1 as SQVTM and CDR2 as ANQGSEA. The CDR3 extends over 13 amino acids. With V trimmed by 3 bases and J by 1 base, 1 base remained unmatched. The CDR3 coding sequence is TGCAGCGTTGATGGACAGGGCACAGATACGCAGTATTTT. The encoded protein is CSVDGQGTDTQYF.

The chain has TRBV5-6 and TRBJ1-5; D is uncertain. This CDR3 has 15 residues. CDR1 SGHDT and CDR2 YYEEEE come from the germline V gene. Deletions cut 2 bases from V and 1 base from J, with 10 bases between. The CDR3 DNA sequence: TGTGCCAGCAGCTTTTACGGACCGAGCAATCAGCCCCAGCATTTT. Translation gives CASSFYGPSNQPQHF.